Each of the 18 T cell receptor beta chains below was sequenced from the same sample in a study of spatial heterogeneity in lung cancer. Study-level findings and limits: Within tumors, counts of expanded alpha and beta TCRs tracked tumor mutation counts.

The time point was: sample taken at primary tumor resection. Antigen specificity for these receptors is unknown. TCRdb fed the 5' RACE reads into MiXCR, producing one record per CDR3 protein. The sample includes fewer than 7,500 distinct CDR3 sequences, over 7.5% of them seen just once. The source was lung tumor tissue, collected at surgery. The receptors were sampled from a female donor with early-stage non-small cell lung cancer.

The sample holds many counts of this clonotype. The chain joins TRBV4-2 to TRBJ2-3; 9 bases map to TRBD2. Per germline, CDR1 LGHNA and CDR2 YNFKEQ. This CDR3 is 17 amino acids long. V gave up 2 bases and J gave up 2 bases; unmatched junction bases: 8. CDR3 loop: CASSQTLAGANTDTQYF. In DNA form, the CDR3 reads TGTGCCAGCAGCCAAACTTTAGCGGGGGCGAACACAGATACGCAGTATTTT.

The chain uses TRBV5-1 and TRBJ2-7; TRBD2 might be the D (5 bases). Trimming took off 4 bases at V and 6 bases at J, with 20 bases between the two ends. Germline CDR1 reads SGHRS; CDR2 reads YFSETQ. The CDR3 totals 15 residues. The CDR3 loop is CASSVRSAPAGEQYF. The CDR3 DNA is TGCGCCAGCAGCGTACGATCGGCCCCTGCGGGCGAGCAGTACTTC. The entire variable domain, with the rest obtained from reference TRBV5-1 and TRBJ2-7, is as follows: KAGVTQTPRYLIKTRGQQVTLSCSPISGHRSVSWYQQTPGQGLQFLFEYFSETQRNKGNFPGRFSGRQFSNSRSEMNVSTLELGDSALYLCASSVRSAPAGEQYFGPGTRLTVT.

As concerns this clonotype: A single base separates this from a much larger clone, so it may be a read error. This rearrangement joins TRBV7-8 to TRBJ1-5; a weak D match, TRBD1 (6 bases). CDR3 length: 15 residues. The germline V gene has CDR1 SGHVS and CDR2 FQNEAQ. The V gene lost 0 bases and the J gene lost 14 bases, with 20 bases spanning the gap. The CDR3 protein is CASSLAYTGLSAKHF. The CDR3 region has the DNA TGTGCCAGCAGCTTAGCTTATACAGGGCTTTCTGCCAAGCATTTT.

V is TRBV9 and J is TRBJ2-3; TRBD2 might be the D (7 bases). The CDR3 sequence is 16 residues long. Deletions cut 4 bases from V and 10 bases from J, with 25 bases between. Germline loops: CDR1 SGDLS, CDR2 YYNGEE. For the CDR3, the DNA is TGTGCCAGCAGCCGGGCGGGGGCAGACAGCTCTTTTGCGCAGTATTTT. The encoded protein is CASSRAGADSSFAQYF.

This clonotype was picked up many times. J is TRBJ2-7 and V is TRBV7-9; D gene ambiguous. Per the germline V gene, CDR1 is SEHNR and CDR2 is FQNEAQ (reference sequence). CDR3 length: 13 amino acids. The germline V and J ends were trimmed by 3 bases and 0 bases, with 6 bases remaining between them. The CDR3: CASSFKASYEQYF. CDR3 nucleotides: TGTGCCAGCAGCTTCAAGGCCTCCTACGAGCAGTACTTC.

This clonotype was recorded at least ten times. The chain couples TRBV6-1 to TRBJ2-6; 8 bases are a match to TRBD1. CDR3 size: 17 residues. From germline, CDR1 is MNHNS and CDR2 SASEGT. J was trimmed by 0 bases and V by 4 bases; bases with no gene match: 5. The CDR3 loop is CASSARQGSSGANVLTF. Here the CDR3 DNA reads TGTGCCAGCAGTGCTCGACAGGGGTCCTCTGGGGCCAACGTCCTGACTTTC.

This clonotype was counted ten times or more. The rearrangement uses TRBV5-1 and TRBJ1-5; a weak D match, TRBD1 (6 bases). This CDR3 spans 15 amino acids. Germline-derived CDR1 and CDR2 are SGHRS and YFSETQ. With 0 bases removed from V and 2 bases from J, the gap between germline ends came to 9 bases. The chain's CDR3 is CASSLEGVGNQPQHF. In DNA form, the CDR3 reads TGCGCCAGCAGCTTGGAGGGGGTCGGCAATCAGCCCCAGCATTTT.

This clonotype came up many times. The chain recombines TRBV27 with TRBJ1-1; perhaps TRBD1 as D (5 bases). This CDR3 is 14 amino acids long. Trimming cost V 3 bases and J 3 bases, with 11 bases left between them. The germline V gene has CDR1 MNHEY and CDR2 SMNVEV (reference sequence). The CDR3 coding sequence is TGTGCCAGCAGTTTCAGGGTTTGGGACACTGAAGCTTTCTTT. Its translation: CASSFRVWDTEAFF.

The CDR3 sequence: CSVESGQTEKLFF. The CDR3 bases are TGCAGCGTTGAATCGGGACAGACTGAAAAACTGTTTTTT. The V call is TRBV29-1, the J call TRBJ1-4; TRBD1 agrees at 7 bases. Germline V gives CDR1 SQVTM, CDR2 ANQGSEA. Trimming removed 2 bases from V and 7 bases from J; junction bases left unmatched: 4. The CDR3 sequence is 13 residues long.

Judged by abundance, this clonotype is medium-sized. J is TRBJ2-2 and V is TRBV6-5; D not certain. CDR1 and CDR2 (germline): MNHEY, SVGAGI. V was pared by 5 bases and J by 1 base, with 8 bases between. The CDR3 has 14 residues. The DNA of the CDR3 is TGTGCCAGCAGTGGGATCAGGAACACCGGGGAGCTGTTTTTT. This translates into CASSGIRNTGELFF.

This clonotype showed up just a few times. The J gene is TRBJ2-3, the V gene TRBV7-3; TRBD2 might be the D (6 bases). The CDR3 is made up of 14 amino acids. Germline V CDR1 and CDR2: SGHTA, FQGTGA. The V end lost 4 bases, the J end lost 2 bases, and 10 bases lay between the germline ends. The CDR3 DNA follows: TGTGCCAGCAGCTCGGGACTCTTCACAGATACGCAGTATTTT. The encoded protein is CASSSGLFTDTQYF.

This clonotype was found many times. The chain recombines TRBV18 with TRBJ1-4, with a possible D match to TRBD1 (5 bases). This CDR3 comprises 16 residues. With 3 bases removed from V and 5 bases from J, the gap between germline ends came to 16 bases. Germline assignment: CDR1 KGHSH and CDR2 LQKENI. CDR3 loop: CASSPSRTGPNEKLFF. CDR3 nucleotide sequence: TGTGCCAGCTCACCTTCTCGGACGGGACCAAATGAAAAACTGTTTTTT.

This chain connects TRBV20-1 to TRBJ2-7; TRBD1 aligns across 8 bases. Germline V gene data show CDR1 as DFQATT and CDR2 as SNEGSKA (reference sequence). The CDR3 sequence is 13 residues long. Unmatched junction bases numbered 3, after V lost 0 bases and J lost 5 bases. CDR3 sequence (DNA): TGCAGTGCTAGAGATCCCAGGGGGCACGAGCAGTACTTC. Translated, it gives CSARDPRGHEQYF.

This clonotype was seen repeatedly, ten times or more. This chain joins TRBV20-1 and TRBJ1-3, with D perhaps matching TRBD1 (6 bases). V was clipped by 1 base and J by 4 bases, with 14 bases between them. Germline V gene data show CDR1 as DFQATT and CDR2 as SNEGSKA (reference sequence). CDR3 length equals 15 residues. The chain's CDR3 is CSARAPGAGGNTIYF. The CDR3 DNA is TGCAGTGCTAGAGCTCCAGGGGCGGGAGGAAACACCATATATTTT.

With regard to this clonotype: A much more abundant neighbour one base away suggests this may be a read error. CDR3 coding DNA: TGTGCCAGCAGCTCGGACAGCTCTGGGGCCAACGTCCTGACTTTC. Translated: CASSSDSSGANVLTF. This chain uses TRBV7-3 with TRBJ2-6; possibly TRBD1 for D (6 bases). The V gene lost 4 bases and the J gene lost 0 bases, with 7 bases spanning the gap. The V gene's germline CDR1 is SGHTA and CDR2 FQGTGA. The CDR3 totals 15 residues.

This clonotype was picked up many times. The gene calls are TRBV27 and TRBJ2-3; D is undetermined. The CDR3 is 13 amino acids. The V gene's germline CDR1 is MNHEY and CDR2 SMNVEV (reference sequence). Trimming took off 7 bases at V and 2 bases at J, with 10 bases between the two ends. The CDR3 is CASTWLPTDTQYF. The CDR3 nucleotides read TGTGCCAGCACTTGGCTTCCCACAGATACGCAGTATTTT.

Ten or more counts support this clonotype. J is TRBJ2-7 and V is TRBV20-1; TRBD2 might be the D (5 bases). The CDR3 length is 12 residues. Deletions cut 2 bases from V and 6 bases from J, with 11 bases between. Per germline, CDR1 DFQATT and CDR2 SNEGSKA (reference sequence). Written as DNA, the CDR3 is TGCAGTGCTAGATCCGGGGAACGCGAGCAGTACTTC. Translated, it gives CSARSGEREQYF.

This clonotype showed up many times. V and J are TRBV5-4 and TRBJ1-2, with D unresolved. Germline V gene lookup returns CDR1 SGHNT and CDR2 YYREEE (reference sequence). The CDR3 is 13 residues long. Trimming took off 4 bases at V and 6 bases at J, with 13 bases between the two ends. This CDR3 reads CASSLAGIDGYTF. CDR3 DNA: TGTGCCAGCAGCCTTGCCGGCATCGATGGCTACACCTTC.